This T cell receptor (beta chain) comes out of a study of blood T cell repertoires in COVID-19. Study as a whole: Samples of COVID-19 (acute and convalescent) were obtained from the United States, Italy and Spain. T cells, B-cell-depleted T cells, or PBMCs supplied cDNA or gDNA.

In the authors' workflow: For nucleated cells, counts were estimated from reference gene primer amplification. Method: immunoSEQ multiplex PCR; TCRdb's copy keeps in-frame clones and lacks some. V and J calls and clone size follow that table, whereas D and trimming were derived from the DNA. This sample has some 80,000 clones, with roughly nine tenths found just once. Patients at the Seattle site were enrolled during active infection and followed longitudinally. Germline CDR1 reads SGHRS; CDR2 reads YFSETQ. V gave up 6 bases and J gave up 5 bases; unmatched junction bases: 10. CDR3 length: 15 amino acids.

The V gene is TRBV5-1, the J gene TRBJ2-2; 7 bases match TRBD2. Sequenced input: peripheral blood. The receptor comes from a man aged 45-65 years with COVID-19, enrolled during active disease. Written as DNA, the CDR3 is TGCGCCAGCACGGGGGAGGGGTCGTCGACCGGGGAGCTGTTTTTT. This sequence encodes CASTGEGSSTGELFF.